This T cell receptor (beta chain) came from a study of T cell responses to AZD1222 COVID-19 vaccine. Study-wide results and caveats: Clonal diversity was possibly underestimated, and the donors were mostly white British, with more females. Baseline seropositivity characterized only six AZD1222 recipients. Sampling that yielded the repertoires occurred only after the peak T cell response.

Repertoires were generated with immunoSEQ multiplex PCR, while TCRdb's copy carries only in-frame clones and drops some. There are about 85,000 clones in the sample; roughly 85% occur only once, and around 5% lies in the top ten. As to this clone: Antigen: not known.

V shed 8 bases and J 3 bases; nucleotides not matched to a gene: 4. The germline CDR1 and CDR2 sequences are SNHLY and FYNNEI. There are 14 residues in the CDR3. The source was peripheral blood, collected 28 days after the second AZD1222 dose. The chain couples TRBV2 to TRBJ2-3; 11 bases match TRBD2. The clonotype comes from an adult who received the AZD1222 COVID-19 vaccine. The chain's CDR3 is CASAGLAVTDTQYF. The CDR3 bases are TGTGCCAGCGCGGGACTAGCGGTGACAGATACGCAGTATTTT.